Listed here are 28 T cell receptor beta chains from one sample, sequenced in a study of T cells in Graves' hyperthyroidism and ophthalmopathy. The source material, RNA transcripts, was used to amplify TCR beta CDR3 regions. A first-round RT-PCR of the TCR CDR3 used the HTBI primer set. One entry per CDR3 protein, called by TCRdb with MiXCR from the multiplex PCR reads. The sample lists approximately 600,000 distinct CDR3 sequences; roughly 14% were seen once. The sequencing input was blood. These TCRs come from a middle-aged woman with Graves' ophthalmopathy.

This chain links TRBV6-5 with TRBJ2-7; a weak D match, TRBD2 (6 bases). CDR1 is MNHEY, CDR2 SVGAGI, per germline. There are 15 residues in the CDR3. Deletions cut 0 bases from V and 7 bases from J, with 16 bases between. DNA of the CDR3: TGTGCCAGCAGTTACTCGATAACGGCTAGCGCTGAGCAGTACTTC. It translates to CASSYSITASAEQYF.

At least ten counts were recorded for this clonotype. This sequence joins TRBV27 and TRBJ1-3; D unclear. The CDR3 has 15 residues. Germline-derived CDR1 and CDR2 are MNHEY and SMNVEV (reference sequence). Trimming took off 4 bases at V and 2 bases at J, with 12 bases between the two ends. In nucleotides, the CDR3 is TGTGCCAGCAGTTCACACACGGGTGCTGGAAACACCATATATTTT. It is translated as CASSSHTGAGNTIYF.

The V call is TRBV7-3, the J call TRBJ1-5, with a weak D call TRBD1 (6 bases). This CDR3 is 18 amino acids long. V lost 5 bases, J lost 0 bases, and 20 bases lay in between. In germline, CDR1 is SGHTA, CDR2 FQGTGA. This chain's CDR3 is CASSHLNGTKYSNQPQHF. The DNA for the CDR3 is TGTGCCAGCAGCCATCTCAATGGGACAAAGTATAGCAATCAGCCCCAGCATTTT.

The CDR3 protein is CASSPRGGSREKKETQYF. In nucleotides, the CDR3 is TGTGCCAGCTCCCCAAGGGGAGGCTCGCGAGAGAAAAAAGAGACCCAGTACTTC. The chain recombines TRBV6-2 or TRBV6-3 with TRBJ2-5; D is possibly TRBD2 (6 bases). CDR3 length equals 18 residues. V was trimmed by 8 bases and J by 3 bases, leaving 28 bases between them. The germline V gene encodes CDR1 MNHEY and CDR2 SVGEGT.

This clonotype was observed a few times. In nucleotides, the CDR3 is TGCAGTGCTAGAGTCCTAGACAGGGGGCGCGATGAAGCTTTCTTT. Translation gives CSARVLDRGRDEAFF. The V and J genes are TRBV20-1 and TRBJ1-1, with TRBD1 matching 10 bases. CDR1 is DFQATT and CDR2 is SNEGSKA in the germline V gene (reference sequence). With V trimmed by 1 base and J by 7 bases, 9 bases remained unmatched. CDR3 length equals 15 residues.

V gene TRBV6-1 combines with J gene TRBJ2-7; possibly TRBD1 for D (6 bases). V was cut by 7 bases and J by 3 bases, with 13 bases left in between. In germline, CDR1 is MNHNS, CDR2 SASEGT. The CDR3 has 13 residues. DNA for the CDR3: TGTGCCAGCACCGGGACACACCGCTACGAGCAGTACTTC. Translated, it gives CASTGTHRYEQYF.

This clonotype was seen at least ten times. The genes are TRBV7-2 and TRBJ1-2, with D possibly TRBD1 on 6 matching bases. This CDR3 is 13 amino acids long. Germline V CDR1 and CDR2: SGHTA, FQGNSA. With 1 base removed from V and 6 bases from J, the gap between germline ends came to 9 bases. Here the CDR3 reads CASSLGGADGYTF. The DNA of the CDR3 is TGTGCCAGCAGCTTAGGGGGGGCCGATGGCTACACCTTC. Full variable domain (remainder filled in from reference TRBV7-2 and TRBJ1-2): GAGVSQSPSNKVTEKGKDVELRCDPISGHTALYWYRQSLGQGLEFLIYFQGNSAPDKSGLPSDRFSAERTGGSVSTLTIQRTQQEDSAVYLCASSLGGADGYTFGSGTRLTVV.

This clonotype was recorded at least ten times. The CDR3 sequence is CASSFETSGHTIYEQYF. CDR3 coding DNA: TGCGCCAGCAGCTTCGAGACTAGCGGACACACGATCTACGAGCAGTACTTC. The chain recombines TRBV5-1 with TRBJ2-7, with TRBD2 matching 9 bases. Germline values: CDR1 SGHRS, CDR2 YFSETQ. Trimming took 2 bases from V and 3 from J; bases not matched to a gene: 12. The CDR3 sequence is 17 residues long.

The sample holds many counts of this clonotype. V gene TRBV6-1 combines with J gene TRBJ2-3, with 8 bases aligning to TRBD2. CDR3 length equals 14 residues. V shed 6 bases and J 3 bases; nucleotides not matched to a gene: 5. CDR1 is MNHNS and CDR2 is SASEGT in the germline V gene. CDR3 bases: TGTGCCAGCAGCGGGACTAGATTGACAGATACGCAGTATTTT. Translating it yields CASSGTRLTDTQYF.

The chain links TRBV4-3 to TRBJ2-7; maybe TRBD2 (5 bases). CDR1 is LGHNA and CDR2 is YSLEER in the germline V gene. CDR3 size: 15 residues. The V and J ends lost 3 bases and 4 bases respectively, with 16 bases between them. CDR3 DNA: TGCGCCAGCAGCCACACGGACTCCCCTCTGTACGAGCAGTACTTC. This sequence encodes CASSHTDSPLYEQYF.

A few counts support this clonotype. V is TRBV29-1 and J is TRBJ1-1; D remains unclear. Deletions cut 6 bases from V and 2 bases from J, with 16 bases between. The germline V gene has CDR1 SQVTM and CDR2 ANQGSEA. CDR3 size: 14 residues. CDR3 protein: CSVLGMTLNTEAFF. The CDR3, as DNA: TGCAGCGTCCTTGGTATGACCTTAAACACTGAAGCTTTCTTT.

A few counts support this clonotype. The chain is built from TRBV20-1 and TRBJ2-3; D may be TRBD2 (5 bases). V gave up 3 bases and J gave up 0 bases, with 13 bases separating them. This CDR3 comprises 15 residues. The germline V gene has CDR1 DFQATT and CDR2 SNEGSKA (reference sequence). The CDR3 DNA reads TGCAGTGCTAGCACCGATACGGGGAGCACAGATACGCAGTATTTT. This gives the protein CSASTDTGSTDTQYF.

A few counts support this clonotype. This chain connects TRBV28 to TRBJ2-1; D is possibly TRBD1 (6 bases). V lost 3 bases and J 12 bases, leaving 12 bases between the germline ends. Germline lookup yields CDR1 MDHEN and CDR2 SYDVKM. This CDR3 is 12 amino acids long. As DNA, the CDR3 is TGTGCCAGCAGTTTTCAGGGGAGTGGGCAGTTCTTC. This gives the protein CASSFQGSGQFF.

V and J are TRBV5-1 and TRBJ1-5; D is ambiguous. This CDR3 region has 16 residues. The V and J ends lost 7 bases and 3 bases respectively, with 20 bases between them. Per the germline V gene, CDR1 is SGHRS and CDR2 is YFSETQ. This chain's CDR3 is CASPQRGENDNQPQHF. The CDR3 region has the DNA TGCGCCAGCCCTCAACGGGGAGAGAATGACAATCAGCCCCAGCATTTT.

This clonotype has at least ten counts. The V and J genes are TRBV27 and TRBJ2-2, with 8 nucleotides matching TRBD1. CDR1 MNHEY and CDR2 SMNVEV come from the germline V gene (reference sequence). This CDR3 contains 16 residues. With 5 bases clipped from V and 0 bases from J, the junction kept 5 bases outside the gene matches. CDR3 sequence: CASSPLTGANTGELFF. CDR3 nucleotides: TGTGCCAGCAGTCCTTTGACAGGGGCGAACACCGGGGAGCTGTTTTTT.

This clonotype was counted at least ten times. The chain is built from TRBV29-1 and TRBJ1-2; no clear D. The germline V gene has CDR1 SQVTM and CDR2 ANQGSEA. This CDR3 is 12 amino acids long. Deletions cut 4 bases from V and 2 bases from J, with 8 bases between. The CDR3 region has the DNA TGCAGCGTTGTGGCCCTAAACTATGGCTACACCTTC. This gives the protein CSVVALNYGYTF.

This clonotype was seen at least ten times. The CDR3, as DNA: TGTGCCAGCAGTCTCCGGGACAACTATGGCTACACCTTC. Encoded protein: CASSLRDNYGYTF. J is TRBJ1-2 and V is TRBV12-3 or TRBV12-4; weak D call: TRBD1 (5 bases). This CDR3 has 13 residues. Trimming removed 5 bases from V and 2 bases from J, with 9 bases in between.

This chain's CDR3 is CSVFGQGAMSNQPQHF. The CDR3 DNA reads TGCAGCGTTTTTGGACAGGGGGCTATGAGTAATCAGCCCCAGCATTTT. The V call is TRBV29-1, the J call TRBJ1-5; 11 nucleotides agree with TRBD1. CDR3 length: 16 residues. Germline values: CDR1 SQVTM, CDR2 ANQGSEA. V gave up 5 bases and J gave up 4 bases; unmatched junction bases: 10.

J is TRBJ1-5 and V is TRBV19; no reliable D call. The CDR3 totals 15 residues. Per the germline V gene, CDR1 is LNHDA and CDR2 is SQIVND (reference sequence). V was shortened by 7 bases and J by 0 bases, with 13 bases between the two germline ends. Here the CDR3 reads CASKWATYSNQPQHF. The CDR3 DNA reads as TGTGCCAGTAAGTGGGCGACCTATAGCAATCAGCCCCAGCATTTT.

This clonotype has a count of ten or more. This sequence joins TRBV28 and TRBJ1-2, with a possible D match to TRBD1 (5 bases). Trimming cost V 6 bases and J 3 bases, with 11 bases left between them. CDR3 length equals 13 residues. Looked up from germline, CDR1 is MDHEN and CDR2 is SYDVKM. Here the CDR3 reads CASRDPGDYGYTF. CDR3 nucleotides: TGTGCCAGCAGAGATCCGGGGGACTATGGCTACACCTTC.

In the case of this clonotype: The missing conserved phenylalanine or tryptophan at the end of this CDR3 makes a read error likely. The genes are TRBV7-3 and TRBJ2-5, with 11 positions matching TRBD2. The CDR3 is 13 residues long. Germline lookup yields CDR1 SGHTA and CDR2 FQGTGA. The V and J ends lost 6 bases and 5 bases, in that order; junction bases with no gene match: 2. The CDR3 sequence: CASSRTSGETQYI. The DNA of the CDR3 is TGTGCCAGCAGTCGGACTAGCGGGGAGACCCAGTACATC.

This clonotype was counted ten times or more. The J gene is TRBJ1-2, the V gene TRBV12-3 or TRBV12-4; TRBD1 matches at 7 bases. Trimming removed 4 bases from V and 7 bases from J; junction bases left unmatched: 6. CDR3 size: 13 residues. In DNA form, the CDR3 reads TGTGCCAGCAGTTCGAGGACAGGAACTGGCTACACCTTC. Translated: CASSSRTGTGYTF.

The chain has TRBV6-1 and TRBJ1-1; D is unclear. CDR3 length: 11 residues. V lost 8 bases and J lost 5, with 9 bases in between. The V gene's germline CDR1 is MNHNS and CDR2 SASEGT. Here the CDR3 DNA reads TGTGCCAGCGGGTGGGAAACTGAAGCTTTCTTT. It yields the protein CASGWETEAFF.

The J gene is TRBJ2-7, the V gene TRBV7-3; weak D call: TRBD2 (6 bases). This CDR3 spans 13 amino acids. V was shortened by 4 bases and J by 6 bases, with 13 bases between the two germline ends. Germline V CDR1 and CDR2: SGHTA, FQGTGA. CDR3 amino acids: CASSSDLGGEQYF. DNA for the CDR3: TGTGCCAGCAGCTCCGATTTGGGGGGCGAGCAGTACTTC.

This clonotype was recorded at least ten times. CDR3 protein: CASMIAGAYEQYF. The DNA of the CDR3 is TGTGCCAGCATGATAGCGGGAGCCTACGAGCAGTACTTC. The genes are TRBV6-2 or TRBV6-3 and TRBJ2-7; 9 nucleotides align to TRBD2. Germline V gene data show CDR1 as MNHEY and CDR2 as SVGEGT. V was pared by 7 bases and J by 2 bases, with 3 bases of the junction left unmatched. The CDR3 has 13 amino acids.

This clonotype showed up many times. V gene TRBV10-3 combines with J gene TRBJ2-7; tentatively, D is TRBD2 (5 bases). Trimming took off 2 bases at V and 2 bases at J, with 10 bases between the two ends. The CDR3 covers 14 residues. CDR1 is ENHRY, CDR2 SYGVKD, per germline. The CDR3 here is CAISENGNAYEQYF. DNA for the CDR3: TGTGCCATCAGTGAGAACGGGAATGCCTACGAGCAGTACTTC.

This clonotype was counted at least ten times. The rearrangement links TRBV6-5 to TRBJ2-7, with TRBD1 identical over 9 bases. Per the germline V gene, CDR1 is MNHEY and CDR2 is SVGAGI. V lost 4 bases and J lost 3; bases outside the gene matches: 13. This CDR3 is 17 amino acids long. CDR3 bases: TGTGCCAGCAGTTTCCCCGGAAGGACAGGGGCAAGCTACGAGCAGTACTTC. Amino acid sequence: CASSFPGRTGASYEQYF.

This clonotype has ten or more counts. The J gene is TRBJ1-2, the V gene TRBV6-5, with 7 bases aligning to TRBD1. Germline V gives CDR1 MNHEY, CDR2 SVGAGI. The CDR3 covers 16 residues. The junction had 11 bases not matched to a gene; V was cut back by 0 bases and J by 7 bases. The CDR3 DNA reads as TGTGCCAGCAGTTACTCTACGACAGGGAACTTTTTTGGCTACACCTTC. Protein product: CASSYSTTGNFFGYTF.